This T cell receptor (beta chain) came from a study of blood T cell repertoires in COVID-19. Participants were aged about 18 to 89 years from about two dozen US areas. Profiling relied on immunoSEQ multiplex PCR, and the TCRdb table lists in-frame clones only, not all of them. The table records 130,000 to 150,000 clones, roughly 83% of them present only once. The sample was PBMCs or T cells enriched from blood (not recorded which). This TCR was sampled from a man aged 50-60 years who had recovered from COVID-19.

CDR3: CASSFDSTGGSQPQHF. The DNA for the CDR3 is TGTGCCAGCAGTTTTGATAGTACAGGGGGAAGTCAGCCCCAGCATTTT. This chain uses TRBV27 with TRBJ1-5; 8 bases match TRBD1. The CDR3 is 16 amino acids. V dropped 3 bases and J dropped 6; count of bases not matched to a gene: 10. Germline CDR1 reads MNHEY; CDR2 reads SMNVEV (reference sequence).